The present T cell receptor (beta chain) was sequenced within a study of T cells after yellow fever vaccination. In germline, CDR1 is SGHNT, CDR2 YYREEE (reference sequence). The CDR3 is 15 residues long. V lost 0 bases to trimming and J lost 4 bases, with 10 bases between them. Details on this clonotype: The target antigen is unknown.

UMIs were added to TCR cDNA along with a universal primer site when it was made by 5'RACE template switching. Using its own MiXCR run on the 5' RACE reads, TCRdb lists one record per CDR3 protein. The profile shows under 550,000 distinct CDR3 sequences, 21% of them singletons. General study findings and limits: The study re-detected most primary-vaccination clones after the booster (approximately 96% CD4, around 89% CD8). The CD4 compartment and the CD8 compartment contained a small share of clonotypes in common. High-abundance clonotypes from the bulk population could contaminate FACS-sorted repertoires.

The receptor comes from a young man who received the YFV17D yellow fever vaccine. V usage is TRBV5-4 and J usage is TRBJ2-2; no firm D call. The sequencing here drew on PBMCs, taken roughly 23 days after the first yellow fever vaccination. The CDR3 region has the DNA TGTGCCAGCAGCTTGGAGTCGTGGGGCACCGGGGAGCTGTTTTTT. This translates into CASSLESWGTGELFF.